This T cell receptor (beta chain) was recovered during a study of technical replicates of blood from several donors. Using immunoSEQ multiplex PCR, the repertoire was profiled, and TCRdb retains in-frame clones only, with some absent. The sample records tens of thousands of clones, approximately 92% being singletons. The CDR3 runs 16 residues. V lost 2 bases to trimming and J lost 1 base, with 14 bases between them. CDR1 and CDR2 from the germline V gene are MNHNY and SVGAGI (reference sequence). The source of this sequence is a human donor in good health. Some clones in this sample may be carry-over from other donors' samples. J is TRBJ1-1 and V is TRBV6-6, with D tentatively TRBD1 (5 bases). Sequenced material: PBMCs. CDR3 region: CASSYPPGVANTEAFF. The CDR3 DNA follows: TGTGCCAGCAGTTACCCACCGGGGGTGGCGAACACTGAAGCTTTCTTT.